Sequencing of this T cell receptor beta chain was carried out in a study of blood T cell repertoires in COVID-19. Study-wide background: The study drew acute and convalescent COVID-19 samples from the United States, Italy and Spain. T cells, B-cell-depleted T cells, or PBMCs provided the cDNA or gDNA that served as material.

The junction had 12 bases not matched to a gene; V was cut back by 7 bases and J by 4 bases. The CDR3 consists of 14 residues. The germline CDR1 and CDR2 sequences are SQVTM and ANQGSEA. The authors' processing: Estimation of nucleated cell counts relied on the amplification of reference gene primers. The repertoire was sequenced with immunoSEQ multiplex PCR; TCRdb's copy has only in-frame clones and lacks some. The DNA gave D and trimming, while V, J and clone size come from that table. The table has about 73,000 clones, 65% to 85% seen once. The chain employs TRBV29-1 and TRBJ1-1, with TRBD1 matching over 7 bases. The material sequenced was peripheral blood. This TCR was sampled from a man between 50 and 59 years old with active COVID-19. The CDR3 region is CSGTLTGPGTEAFF. In nucleotides, the CDR3 is TGCAGCGGTACCCTGACAGGGCCGGGCACTGAAGCTTTCTTT.